What follows are 13 T cell receptor beta chains derived from one specimen sequenced in a study of shared clonotypes between healthy human individuals. Terminally differentiated effector memory CD45RA+ cells were left out of the naive CD8 fraction, which was CD45RO-negative and positively selected for CCR7. The protocol was immunoSEQ multiplex PCR, while the TCRdb copy is restricted to in-frame clones and leaves out a portion. The sample has millions of clones; approximately 94% are singletons. The sample taken for sequencing was naive CD8+ T cells from PBMCs. The receptor set was obtained from a man aged 18 to 29 in good health. Some clones in this sample may be carry-over from other donors' samples.

As for this clone: The sample contains more than one DNA sequence encoding this CDR3. The genes are TRBV14 and TRBJ2-1; 7 bases fit TRBD2. Germline V lookup: CDR1 SGHDN, CDR2 FVKESK. The CDR3 covers 12 residues. V shed 8 bases and J 4 bases; nucleotides not matched to a gene: 2. The DNA of the CDR3 is TGTGCCAGCTCTAGCGGTTACAATGAGCAGTTCTTC. Its protein is CASSSGYNEQFF.

J is TRBJ2-5 and V is TRBV15; D unclear. V was shortened by 5 bases and J by 5 bases, with 15 bases between the two germline ends. Germline-derived CDR1 and CDR2 are LNHNV and YYDKDF (reference sequence). The CDR3 is 14 residues long. DNA of the CDR3: TGTGCCACCAGCTTTGTACCGAAAGGGGAGACCCAGTACTTC. Its protein product is CATSFVPKGETQYF.

The V call is TRBV11-2, the J call TRBJ2-3; D may be TRBD1 (6 bases). The CDR3 runs to 15 residues. The V gene's germline CDR1 is SGHAT and CDR2 FQNNGV. V was shortened by 1 base and J by 2 bases, with 10 bases between the two germline ends. In nucleotides, the CDR3 is TGTGCCAGCAGCTTAGTGGACAGTTACACAGATACGCAGTATTTT. Translation gives CASSLVDSYTDTQYF.

The chain joins TRBV27 to TRBJ1-1, with 9 positions matching TRBD1. J was trimmed by 2 bases and V by 5 bases; bases with no gene match: 12. The germline gives CDR1 MNHEY, CDR2 SMNVEV (reference sequence). The CDR3 is 17 residues long. DNA of the CDR3: TGTGCCAGCAGTCCCATCAACCACAGGGGGCGAAACACTGAAGCTTTCTTT. It translates to CASSPINHRGRNTEAFF.

CDR3 sequence reads: CASSPNYNEQFF. DNA of the CDR3: TGCGCCAGCAGCCCAAACTACAATGAGCAGTTCTTC. The chain links TRBV4-3 to TRBJ2-1; D unclear. V dropped 4 bases and J dropped 3 bases, with 4 bases sitting between them. The CDR3 sequence is 12 residues long. The germline V gene encodes CDR1 LGHNA and CDR2 YSLEER.

The chain combines TRBV27 with TRBJ2-3; D remains ambiguous. The CDR3 covers 15 residues. The V end lost 3 bases, the J end lost 4 bases, and 14 bases lay between the germline ends. The germline CDR1 and CDR2 sequences are MNHEY and SMNVEV (reference sequence). CDR3 DNA sequence: TGTGCCAGCAGTTTGTGGCCTCCCACACCAGATACGCAGTATTTT. Translating gives CASSLWPPTPDTQYF.

Here the CDR3 DNA reads TGTGCCAGCAGTTTATGGCCTAGCGGGAACTACAATGAGCAGTTCTTC. This codes for CASSLWPSGNYNEQFF. V is TRBV27 and J is TRBJ2-1; 9 nucleotides line up with TRBD2. Trimming cost V 1 base and J 3 bases; bases outside gene matches: 4. In germline, CDR1 is MNHEY, CDR2 SMNVEV (reference sequence). There are 16 residues in the CDR3.

The rearrangement uses TRBV29-1 and TRBJ2-1, with TRBD2 matching over 7 bases. Germline CDR1 SQVTM, CDR2 ANQGSEA. V shed 0 bases and J 0 bases; nucleotides not matched to a gene: 17. CDR3 length equals 20 residues. The CDR3 loop reads CSVEDRYLLLAQSSYNEQFF. CDR3 DNA: TGCAGCGTTGAAGATCGATATCTCCTACTAGCGCAGAGCTCCTACAATGAGCAGTTCTTC.

The rearrangement links TRBV5-6 to TRBJ2-2; D is undetermined. CDR3 size: 14 residues. With 0 bases removed from V and 3 bases from J, the gap between germline ends came to 6 bases. Germline V lookup: CDR1 SGHDT, CDR2 YYEEEE. CDR3 amino acids: CASSLGHYTGELFF. The CDR3 DNA is TGTGCCAGCAGCTTGGGGCACTACACCGGGGAGCTGTTTTTT.

J is TRBJ2-7 and V is TRBV7-9, with 8 bases aligning to TRBD1. V shed 4 bases, J shed 3 bases, and the junction held 5 bases outside the gene matches. Looked up from germline, CDR1 is SEHNR and CDR2 is FQNEAQ (reference sequence). The CDR3 totals 14 residues. CDR3 sequence (DNA): TGTGCCAGCAGCTCGGACAGGGATTACTACGAGCAGTACTTC. Translated, it gives CASSSDRDYYEQYF.

V is TRBV28 and J is TRBJ2-5, with D uncertain. Germline V gene sequence: CDR1 MDHEN, CDR2 SYDVKM. Trimming took 3 bases from V and 2 from J, leaving 7 bases between them. The CDR3 consists of 13 residues. As DNA, the CDR3 is TGTGCCAGCAGTTTGAGTGAACAAGAGACCCAGTACTTC. It codes for CASSLSEQETQYF.

The V call is TRBV12-5, the J call TRBJ2-1; TRBD1 or TRBD2 may be the D gene (5 bases each). CDR1 and CDR2 (germline): LGHNT, FRNRAP. The V end lost 3 bases, the J end lost 0 bases, and 9 bases lay between the germline ends. The CDR3 length is 15 residues. The CDR3 sequence: CASGFGAASYNEQFF. The CDR3, as DNA: TGTGCTAGTGGTTTCGGGGCGGCCTCCTACAATGAGCAGTTCTTC.

The chain has TRBV30 and TRBJ1-2; tentatively, D is TRBD1 (6 bases). Germline CDR1 reads GTSNPN; CDR2 reads SVGIG (reference sequence). The CDR3 spans 14 residues. With 7 bases removed from V and 4 bases from J, the gap between germline ends came to 19 bases. CDR3 loop: CASAPGASSYGYTF. As DNA, the CDR3 is TGTGCCTCCGCCCCGGGGGCGTCATCCTATGGCTACACCTTC.